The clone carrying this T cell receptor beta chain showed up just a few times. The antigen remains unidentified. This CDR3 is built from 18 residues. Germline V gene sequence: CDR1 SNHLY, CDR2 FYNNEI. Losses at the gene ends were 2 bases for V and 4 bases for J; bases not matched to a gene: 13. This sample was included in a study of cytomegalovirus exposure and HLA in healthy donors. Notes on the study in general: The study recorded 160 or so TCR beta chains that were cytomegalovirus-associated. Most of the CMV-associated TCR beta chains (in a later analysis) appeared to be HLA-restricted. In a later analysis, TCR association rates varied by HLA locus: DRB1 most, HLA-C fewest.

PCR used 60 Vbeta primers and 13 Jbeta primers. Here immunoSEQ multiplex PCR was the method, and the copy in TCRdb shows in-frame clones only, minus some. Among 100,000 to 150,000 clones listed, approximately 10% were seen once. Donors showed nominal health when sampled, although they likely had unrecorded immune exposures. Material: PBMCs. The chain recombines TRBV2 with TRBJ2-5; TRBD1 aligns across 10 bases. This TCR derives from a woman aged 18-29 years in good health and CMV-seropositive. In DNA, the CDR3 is TGTGCCAGCAGTGAACGGCCTCCGGTGGGGACAGGGGTAGAGACCCAGTACTTC. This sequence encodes CASSERPPVGTGVETQYF.